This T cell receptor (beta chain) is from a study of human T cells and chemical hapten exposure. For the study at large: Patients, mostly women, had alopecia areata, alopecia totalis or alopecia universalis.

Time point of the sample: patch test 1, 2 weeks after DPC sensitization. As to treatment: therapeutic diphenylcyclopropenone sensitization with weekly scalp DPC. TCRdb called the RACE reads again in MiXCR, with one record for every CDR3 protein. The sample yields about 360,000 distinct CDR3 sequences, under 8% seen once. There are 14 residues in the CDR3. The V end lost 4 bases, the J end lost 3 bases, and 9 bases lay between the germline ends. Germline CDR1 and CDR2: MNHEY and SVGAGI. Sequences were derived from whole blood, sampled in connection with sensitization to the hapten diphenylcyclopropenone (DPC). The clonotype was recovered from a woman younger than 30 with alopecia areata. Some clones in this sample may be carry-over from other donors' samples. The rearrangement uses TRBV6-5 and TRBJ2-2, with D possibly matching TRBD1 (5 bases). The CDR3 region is CASSSKGDTGELFF. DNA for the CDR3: TGTGCCAGCAGTTCCAAAGGGGACACCGGGGAGCTGTTTTTT.